The clone carrying this T cell receptor (beta chain) was counted at least ten times. Its antigen is not known. TCRdb's table, derived via immunoSEQ multiplex PCR, lists solely in-frame clones and lacks some. Among approximately 940,000 clones listed, 76% were seen once. Germline V gene data show CDR1 as MGHDK and CDR2 as SYGVNS. The CDR3 spans 14 residues. V was trimmed by 3 bases and J by 0 bases, leaving 9 bases between them. The entry originates in a study of shared clonotypes between healthy human individuals. Study-level findings and limits: Larger richness was generally estimated for naive than memory subsets. Generation probabilities of non-shared clonotypes were lower (relative to those shared by all four donors).

Adults of Caucasian background living in Nashville, Tennessee made up all donors. The sample consisted of memory CD4+ T cells sorted from blood. Subset given: CD45RA-negative fraction. V and J are TRBV25-1 and TRBJ2-7; no firm D call. The sequence came from a man between 18 and 35 years old in good health. Written as DNA, the CDR3 is TGTGCCAGCAGTGATCTTGGCGTCTCCTACGAGCAGTACTTC. Its translation: CASSDLGVSYEQYF.